Shown below are 24 T cell receptor beta chains from a single sample sequenced in a study of OX40 agonist ivuxolimab in advanced cancers. Produced via immunoSEQ multiplex PCR; TCRdb's table is partial and in-frame only. This table holds around 66,000 clones, 84% found once. This specimen consisted of CD4+ or CD8+ T cells sorted from blood, obtained in a trial of the OX40 agonist ivuxolimab. The receptors originated from an adult with an advanced solid tumor such as melanoma, head and neck, liver or kidney cancer.

The chain links TRBV19 to TRBJ2-3, with TRBD2 matching 7 bases. Germline assignment: CDR1 LNHDA and CDR2 SQIVND (reference sequence). The CDR3 consists of 18 residues. Trimming took 1 base from V and 0 from J; bases not matched to a gene: 10. CDR3 nucleotides: TGTGCCAGTAGTATAGCTTTTATTCGGGGGGTTAGCACAGATACGCAGTATTTT. Translating it yields CASSIAFIRGVSTDTQYF.

This clone showed up just a few times. The chain couples TRBV25-1 to TRBJ1-1; 8 bases match TRBD1. Germline V gene sequence: CDR1 MGHDK, CDR2 SYGVNS. The CDR3 is 14 residues long. V was pared by 6 bases and J by 2 bases, with 5 bases of the junction left unmatched. The CDR3 DNA follows: TGTGCCAGCAGGGGGGACAGGATCAACACTGAAGCTTTCTTT. Translating it yields CASRGDRINTEAFF.

The chain combines TRBV4-3 with TRBJ1-4; no clear D gene. The germline V gene encodes CDR1 LGHNA and CDR2 YSLEER. Trimming took off 0 bases at V and 5 bases at J, with 10 bases between the two ends. The length of the CDR3 is 15 residues. The CDR3 bases are TGCGCCAGCAGCCAAGACATAGCACCAAATGAAAAACTGTTTTTT. Amino acids: CASSQDIAPNEKLFF.

The chain joins TRBV6-6 to TRBJ1-3; the D is unclear. CDR3 length equals 14 residues. V was pared by 0 bases and J by 9 bases, with 12 bases between. CDR1 is MNHNY and CDR2 is SVGAGI in the germline V gene (reference sequence). The CDR3 sequence is CASSYSSTGATIYF. The CDR3 DNA reads TGTGCCAGCAGTTACTCGTCCACGGGTGCCACCATATATTTT.

V gene TRBV6-1 combines with J gene TRBJ2-7; TRBD2 is a possible D gene (6 bases). Trimming pared 7 bases from V and 0 bases from J, leaving 13 bases between. Germline values: CDR1 MNHNS, CDR2 SASEGT. CDR3 length equals 14 residues. In nucleotides, the CDR3 is TGTGCCAGCATGAGGGACGGGAGCTCCTACGAGCAGTACTTC. Protein: CASMRDGSSYEQYF.

The chain joins TRBV6-5 to TRBJ2-1, with D unclear. The CDR3 is made up of 13 amino acids. Trimming stripped 8 bases from V and 6 bases from J, with 14 bases between. Germline V lookup: CDR1 MNHEY, CDR2 SVGAGI. CDR3 sequence reads: CASGRARSNEQFF. CDR3 bases: TGTGCCAGCGGCCGGGCCCGGAGCAATGAGCAGTTCTTC.

The chain combines TRBV5-6 with TRBJ2-2, with D perhaps matching TRBD1 (5 bases). This CDR3 region has 17 residues. The germline V and J ends were trimmed by 0 bases and 0 bases, with 12 bases remaining between them. Per germline, CDR1 SGHDT and CDR2 YYEEEE. The DNA of the CDR3 is TGTGCCAGCAGCTTGGAGGTTCGCAGGGCGAACACCGGGGAGCTGTTTTTT. This translates into CASSLEVRRANTGELFF.

The chain combines TRBV27 with TRBJ2-3; weak D call: TRBD1 (7 bases). The CDR3 totals 16 residues. V shed 3 bases and J shed 3 bases, with 16 bases lying between them. CDR1 and CDR2 from the germline V gene are MNHEY and SMNVEV (reference sequence). The CDR3 here is CASSFGRQGGTDTQYF. Written as DNA, the CDR3 is TGTGCCAGCAGTTTCGGGCGCCAGGGGGGTACAGATACGCAGTATTTT.

DNA of the CDR3: TGTGCCAGCAGCCCGACGACACCCAACAACACCTTC. Translating gives CASSPTTPNNTF. The rearrangement uses TRBV7-9 and TRBJ1-2; D is undetermined. Germline V gene lookup returns CDR1 SEHNR and CDR2 FQNEAQ (reference sequence). V dropped 5 bases and J dropped 12 bases, with 16 bases sitting between them. CDR3 length: 12 amino acids.

The genes are TRBV7-9 and TRBJ1-6; D ambiguous. The CDR3 is made up of 14 amino acids. The V end lost 4 bases, the J end lost 0 bases, and 4 bases lay between the germline ends. Germline V gene lookup returns CDR1 SEHNR and CDR2 FQNEAQ (reference sequence). The CDR3, as DNA: TGTGCCAGCAGCTCGAGCTCCTATAATTCACCCCTCCACTTT. Translation gives CASSSSSYNSPLHF.

The sample holds a few counts of this clone. V usage is TRBV10-2 and J usage is TRBJ1-4, with D possibly being TRBD1 (5 bases). The CDR3 is made up of 12 amino acids. V was trimmed by 3 bases and J by 12 bases, leaving 11 bases between them. Germline lookup yields CDR1 WSHSY and CDR2 SAAADI. CDR3 bases: TGCGCCAGCAGTGACGAGGGGTGGGAACTGTTTTTT. Amino acid sequence: CASSDEGWELFF.

The chain is built from TRBV18 and TRBJ2-1; TRBD1 agrees at 7 bases. The CDR3 is 15 amino acids. Germline loops: CDR1 KGHSH, CDR2 LQKENI. After removal of 2 bases from V and 12 bases from J, the junction contained 13 bases not matched to a gene. The CDR3 nucleotides read TGTGCCAGCTCACCAGAGGCCTGGACAGGAGCCTTGCAGTTCTTC. Its protein product is CASSPEAWTGALQFF. The full variable domain, its missing parts supplied by reference TRBV18 and TRBJ2-1, is NAGVMQNPRHLVRRRGQEARLRCSPMKGHSHVYWYRQLPEEGLKFMVYLQKENIIDESGMPKERFSAEFPKEGPSILRIQQVVRGDSAAYFCASSPEAWTGALQFFGPGTRLTVL.

V gene TRBV6-5 combines with J gene TRBJ2-1; D is uncertain. The CDR3 contains 11 residues. Per germline, CDR1 MNHEY and CDR2 SVGAGI. Trimming stripped 2 bases from V and 10 bases from J, with 6 bases between. CDR3 DNA sequence: TGTGCCAGCAGTTACGCCGGGGAGCAGTTCTTC. It translates to CASSYAGEQFF.

The chain recombines TRBV6-1 with TRBJ1-2, with 10 bases that match TRBD1. Germline V gene data show CDR1 as MNHNS and CDR2 as SASEGT. The CDR3 extends over 13 amino acids. The junction had 3 bases not matched to a gene; V was cut back by 8 bases and J by 3 bases. The CDR3 region is CASEGQGHYGYTF. CDR3 nucleotides: TGTGCCAGCGAGGGACAGGGGCACTATGGCTACACCTTC.

The rearrangement links TRBV5-6 to TRBJ1-1; weak D call: TRBD1 (6 bases). This CDR3 is 15 amino acids long. Trimming left V 2 bases short and J 6 bases short, with 17 bases between. Germline assignment: CDR1 SGHDT and CDR2 YYEEEE. The CDR3 protein is CASSFTGSRAAEAFF. The CDR3 coding sequence is TGTGCCAGCAGCTTTACAGGGTCAAGAGCGGCTGAAGCTTTCTTT.

The chain employs TRBV7-9 and TRBJ1-3, with D perhaps TRBD1 (5 bases). V shed 1 base and J shed 0 bases, with 13 bases lying between them. CDR1 and CDR2 (germline): SEHNR, FQNEAQ (reference sequence). The CDR3 covers 17 residues. The CDR3 is CASSLGGVQLSGNTIYF. The DNA of the CDR3 is TGTGCCAGCAGCTTAGGGGGCGTACAACTCTCTGGAAACACCATATATTTT. The full variable domain, rest sourced from reference TRBV7-9 and TRBJ1-3, is DTGVSQNPRHKITKRGQNVTFRCDPISEHNRLYWYRQTLGQGPEFLTYFQNEAQLEKSRLLSDRFSAERPKGSFSTLEIQRTEQGDSAMYLCASSLGGVQLSGNTIYFGEGSWLTVV.

This chain joins TRBV6-5 and TRBJ2-1; the match to TRBD1 covers 10 bases. V was pared by 0 bases and J by 5 bases, with 4 bases of the junction left unmatched. The germline V gene encodes CDR1 MNHEY and CDR2 SVGAGI. This CDR3 spans 16 amino acids. The CDR3 here is CASSYSWTGGNNEQFF. CDR3 in DNA: TGTGCCAGCAGTTACTCATGGACAGGGGGAAACAATGAGCAGTTCTTC.

This clone was observed a handful of times. The rearrangement links TRBV2 to TRBJ1-2; D not certain. CDR3 length: 14 residues. Germline assignment: CDR1 SNHLY and CDR2 FYNNEI. The V end lost 2 bases, the J end lost 4 bases, and 11 bases lay between the germline ends. CDR3 in amino acids: CASSESGSLYGYTF. The CDR3 coding sequence is TGTGCCAGCAGTGAAAGTGGCAGCCTCTATGGCTACACCTTC.

The gene calls are TRBV15 and TRBJ2-1; TRBD2 is a possible D gene (5 bases). Germline CDR1 and CDR2: LNHNV and YYDKDF (reference sequence). The CDR3 contains 16 residues. Trimming cost V 0 bases and J 2 bases, with 11 bases left between them. The CDR3 region has the DNA TGTGCCACCAGCAGAGATACCCAGAGGGCCTACAATGAGCAGTTCTTC. Translating it yields CATSRDTQRAYNEQFF. Looking up the rest from reference TRBV15 and TRBJ2-1 gives the full variable domain: DAMVIQNPRYQVTQFGKPVTLSCSQTLNHNVMYWYQQKSSQAPKLLFHYYDKDFNNEADTPDNFQSRRPNTSFCFLDIRSPGLGDTAMYLCATSRDTQRAYNEQFFGPGTRLTVL.

This clone turned up a few times. The V and J genes are TRBV6-5 and TRBJ1-6, with a possible D match to TRBD1 (5 bases). The germline V and J ends were trimmed by 0 bases and 10 bases, with 13 bases remaining between them. Germline CDR1 and CDR2: MNHEY and SVGAGI. The CDR3 length is 15 residues. CDR3 bases: TGTGCCAGCAGTTACTCGACTCCAGGGCGGTCACCCCTCCACTTT. This codes for CASSYSTPGRSPLHF.

The rearrangement joins TRBV11-2 to TRBJ1-1; TRBD1 might be the D (5 bases). V was trimmed by 2 bases and J by 6 bases, leaving 13 bases between them. This CDR3 has 14 residues. Germline-derived CDR1 and CDR2 are SGHAT and FQNNGV. CDR3 amino acids: CASSLLGVGPEAFF. In nucleotides, the CDR3 is TGTGCCAGCAGCTTATTGGGGGTAGGTCCTGAAGCTTTCTTT.

This clone occurred once. V gene TRBV7-3 combines with J gene TRBJ2-5; TRBD2 might be the D (5 bases). The germline V gene has CDR1 SGHTA and CDR2 FQGTGA. CDR3 length equals 13 residues. The V end was cut by 5 bases, the J end by 1 base, with 8 bases between. In DNA, the CDR3 is TGTGCCAGCAGCCAAGGACTCCAAGAGACCCAGTACTTC. This encodes CASSQGLQETQYF.

This chain uses TRBV6-5 with TRBJ1-6, with D possibly being TRBD1 (5 bases). The germline V and J ends were trimmed by 2 bases and 7 bases, with 15 bases remaining between them. The CDR3 covers 16 residues. The germline V gene has CDR1 MNHEY and CDR2 SVGAGI. CDR3 sequence: CASSYQGALRNSPLHF. In DNA, the CDR3 is TGTGCCAGCAGTTACCAAGGGGCGCTTCGCAATTCACCCCTCCACTTT.

The gene calls are TRBV2 and TRBJ1-2; D is uncertain. The CDR3 extends over 13 amino acids. Germline CDR1 and CDR2: SNHLY and FYNNEI. V was trimmed by 5 bases and J by 3 bases, leaving 10 bases between them. Written as DNA, the CDR3 is TGTGCCAGCAGTCCCAGCCTCGACTATGGCTACACCTTC. Translated: CASSPSLDYGYTF.